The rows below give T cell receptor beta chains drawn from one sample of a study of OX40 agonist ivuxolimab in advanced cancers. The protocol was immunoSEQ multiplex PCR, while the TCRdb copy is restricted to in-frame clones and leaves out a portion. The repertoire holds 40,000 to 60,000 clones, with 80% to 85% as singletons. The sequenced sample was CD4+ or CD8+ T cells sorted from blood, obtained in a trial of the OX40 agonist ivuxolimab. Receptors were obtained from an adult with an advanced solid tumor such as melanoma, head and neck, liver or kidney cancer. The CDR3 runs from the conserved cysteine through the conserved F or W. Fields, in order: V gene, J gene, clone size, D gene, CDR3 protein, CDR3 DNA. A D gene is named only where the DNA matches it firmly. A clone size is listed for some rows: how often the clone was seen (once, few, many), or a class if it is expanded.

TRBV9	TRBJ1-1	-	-	CASSMQGGERTEAFF	TGTGCCAGCAGCATGCAAGGGGGGGAGAGGACTGAAGCTTTCTTT
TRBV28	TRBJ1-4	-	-	CASRPGIANEKLFF	TGTGCCAGCAGGCCAGGGATAGCTAATGAAAAACTGTTTTTT
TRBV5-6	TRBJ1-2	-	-	CASSPPTEDYGYTF	TGTGCCAGCAGCCCTCCAACTGAGGACTATGGCTACACCTTC
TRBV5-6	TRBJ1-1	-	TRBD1	CASSLRDRVNTEAFF	TGTGCCAGCAGCCTCCGGGACAGGGTTAACACTGAAGCTTTCTTT
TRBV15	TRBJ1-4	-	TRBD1	CATSVEGQSYEKLFF	TGTGCCACCAGCGTTGAGGGACAGTCTTACGAAAAACTGTTTTTT
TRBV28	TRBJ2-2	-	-	CASSPGLDPGELFF	TGTGCCAGCAGCCCGGGACTTGACCCCGGGGAGCTGTTTTTT
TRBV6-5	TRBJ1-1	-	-	CASSTPGGSTEAFF	TGTGCCAGCAGCACTCCGGGAGGTTCCACTGAAGCTTTCTTT
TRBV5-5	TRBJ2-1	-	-	CASSLAWQGGNEQFF	TGTGCCAGCAGCTTGGCTTGGCAGGGAGGCAATGAGCAGTTCTTC
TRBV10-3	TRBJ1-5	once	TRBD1	CAISEGQVSNQPQHF	TGTGCCATCAGTGAGGGACAGGTTAGCAATCAGCCCCAGCATTTT
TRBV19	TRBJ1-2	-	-	CASSPISDRANYGYTF	TGTGCCAGTAGCCCCATTTCGGACAGAGCTAACTATGGCTACACCTTC
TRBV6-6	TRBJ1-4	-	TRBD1	CASSYAVGQGYEKLFF	TGTGCCAGCAGTTACGCCGTTGGACAGGGGTATGAAAAACTGTTTTTT
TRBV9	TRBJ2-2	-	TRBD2	CASSVAPGGDAGELFF	TGTGCCAGCAGCGTAGCCCCGGGAGGAGACGCCGGGGAGCTGTTTTTT